This TCR beta chain appears in the sequencing data of a study of T-cell memory formation after mild COVID-19. Background on the study: Largely donor-specific TCR clusters were found.

5'RACE primed at constant segments yielded TCR alpha and TCR beta cDNA libraries bearing sample barcodes and UMIs. TCRdb called the 5' RACE reads again in MiXCR, with one record for every CDR3 protein. This sample yields about half a million distinct CDR3 sequences, of which around a sixth are seen a single time; 10% to 15% belongs to the top ten. Per germline, CDR1 SEHNR and CDR2 FQNEAQ (reference sequence). This CDR3 spans 14 amino acids. J was trimmed by 3 bases and V by 8 bases; bases with no gene match: 6. General study findings and limits: Whereas later expanders leaned CD4+, clones contracting day 15 to 85 showed a balanced CD4/CD8 makeup.

This clonotype was observed a few times. Its target is unknown. The chain links TRBV7-9 to TRBJ1-5; 8 bases are a match to TRBD1. Source material: PBMCs or a T cell subset sorted from them (not recorded which). The origin of this receptor is an adult woman who had mild COVID-19 (a few samples of this study predate the infection). Cell type and time point are not known. Here the CDR3 DNA reads TGTGCCAGCGGGACAGGCGCTTACAATCAGCCCCAGCATTTT. It encodes CASGTGAYNQPQHF.